The 18 T cell receptor beta chains given below trace back to one sample, sequenced in a study of blood T cells in healthy people across ages. Then a second PCR, running about 6 to 11 cycles, was carried out with a sample-barcoded 5' primer and a J-beta primer mix. Each CDR3 protein is one row after TCRdb ran MiXCR on the 5' RACE reads. The profile shows 1,100,000 or so distinct CDR3 sequences, roughly 45% of them singletons. Sequenced material: blood. These receptors came from an older woman in good health.

The CDR3 nucleotides are TGTGCCAGCAGCTGGGCCGGGGTTAGCTCCTACAATGAGCAGTTCTTC. As protein: CASSWAGVSSYNEQFF. The rearrangement joins TRBV5-5 to TRBJ2-1; tentative D call: TRBD2 (5 bases). Germline CDR1 SGHKS, CDR2 YYEKEE (reference sequence). This CDR3 is 16 amino acids long. Trimming took off 3 bases at V and 0 bases at J, with 13 bases between the two ends.

V usage is TRBV9 and J usage is TRBJ2-1; D is unclear. This CDR3 is 15 amino acids long. From germline, CDR1 is SGDLS and CDR2 YYNGEE. V lost 4 bases to trimming and J lost 4 bases, with 15 bases between them. CDR3 loop: CASSPPRGLYNEQFF. The CDR3 bases are TGTGCCAGCAGCCCCCCCCGTGGTCTTTACAATGAGCAGTTCTTC. The complete variable domain, with remaining parts taken from reference TRBV9 and TRBJ2-1, reads DSGVTQTPKHLITATGQRVTLRCSPRSGDLSVYWYQQSLDQGLQFLIQYYNGEERAKGNILERFSAQQFPDLHSELNLSSLELGDSALYFCASSPPRGLYNEQFFGPGTRLTVL.

V usage is TRBV5-6 and J usage is TRBJ2-7; D possibly uses TRBD1 or TRBD2 (6 bases each). CDR3 length: 13 amino acids. The V gene lost 7 bases and the J gene lost 3 bases, with 14 bases spanning the gap. Germline loops: CDR1 SGHDT, CDR2 YYEEEE. The CDR3 here is CASGGGINYEQYF. Written as DNA, the CDR3 is TGTGCCAGCGGGGGCGGGATAAACTACGAGCAGTACTTC.

The gene calls are TRBV5-8 and TRBJ2-5; 15 nucleotides align to TRBD2. The J call may be mistaken, given a closer DNA end match to TRBJ2-7. Germline CDR1 SGHTS, CDR2 YDEGEE. The CDR3 consists of 15 residues. Here the CDR3 reads CASSLEGLAGGEQYF. The CDR3 DNA is TGTGCCAGCAGCTTGGAGGGACTAGCGGGGGGCGAGCAGTACTTC.

The rearrangement links TRBV10-2 to TRBJ2-7, with D perhaps assigned TRBD1 or TRBD2 (6 bases each). The V gene lost 2 bases and the J gene lost 2 bases, with 16 bases spanning the gap. The V gene's germline CDR1 is WSHSY and CDR2 SAAADI. The length of the CDR3 is 16 residues. The CDR3 region has the DNA TGCGCCAGCAGTGAGCCCGCTCGGGGGCGGACCTACGAGCAGTACTTC. Translating it yields CASSEPARGRTYEQYF.

The chain is built from TRBV7-2 and TRBJ1-5; D is unresolved. Germline CDR1 and CDR2: SGHTA and FQGNSA. The V gene lost 5 bases and the J gene lost 0 bases, with 11 bases spanning the gap. CDR3 length equals 15 residues. CDR3 nucleotides: TGTGCCAGCAGCAAGGAGGGCACTAGCAATCAGCCCCAGCATTTT. Encoded protein: CASSKEGTSNQPQHF.

The CDR3: CASSYGTGPSYEQYF. Written as DNA, the CDR3 is TGTGCCAGCAGTTACGGGACAGGGCCAAGCTACGAGCAGTACTTC. The chain combines TRBV6-5 with TRBJ2-7, with 9 positions matching TRBD1. CDR1 is MNHEY and CDR2 is SVGAGI in the germline V gene. The junction had 5 bases not matched to a gene; V was cut back by 2 bases and J by 3 bases. The CDR3 loop spans 15 amino acids.

This clonotype was observed a few times. Written as DNA, the CDR3 is TGCAGTGCTAGGGGGCGGGAGAGTTACAATGAGCAGTTCTTC. Residues: CSARGRESYNEQFF. The V call is TRBV20-1, the J call TRBJ2-1, with 7 bases lining up with TRBD2. This CDR3 has 14 residues. CDR1 and CDR2 from the germline V gene are DFQATT and SNEGSKA (reference sequence). With 3 bases clipped from V and 4 bases from J, the junction kept 6 bases outside the gene matches.

The chain links TRBV3-1 to TRBJ1-2; D gene ambiguous. V shed 2 bases and J shed 0 bases, with 10 bases lying between them. Looked up from germline, CDR1 is LGHDT and CDR2 is YNNKEL (reference sequence). CDR3 length: 15 residues. The chain's CDR3 is CASSQSLPANYGYTF. The DNA for the CDR3 is TGTGCCAGCAGCCAATCCCTTCCGGCTAACTATGGCTACACCTTC. Filled out from reference TRBV3-1 and TRBJ1-2, the complete variable domain reads DTAVSQTPKYLVTQMGNDKSIKCEQNLGHDTMYWYKQDSKKFLKIMFSYNNKELIINETVPNRFSPKSPDKAHLNLHINSLELGDSAVYFCASSQSLPANYGYTFGSGTRLTVV.

This chain links TRBV5-1 with TRBJ2-4; D call uncertain. The V end lost 0 bases, the J end lost 3 bases, and 19 bases lay between the germline ends. CDR1 is SGHRS and CDR2 is YFSETQ in the germline V gene. The CDR3 is 18 residues long. The CDR3 spells CASSLALIGSTGKNIQYF. CDR3 coding DNA: TGCGCCAGCAGCTTGGCCCTAATCGGCTCGACGGGCAAAAACATTCAGTACTTC.

This chain uses TRBV7-2 with TRBJ1-1; 8 bases are shared with TRBD1. The CDR3 consists of 14 residues. CDR1 is SGHTA and CDR2 is FQGNSA in the germline V gene. V shed 1 base and J 7 bases; nucleotides not matched to a gene: 5. CDR3 sequence reads: CASSLGTGILEAFF. CDR3 nucleotides: TGTGCCAGCAGCTTAGGGACAGGGATTCTTGAAGCTTTCTTT. The full variable domain, its missing parts supplied by reference TRBV7-2 and TRBJ1-1, is GAGVSQSPSNKVTEKGKDVELRCDPISGHTALYWYRQSLGQGLEFLIYFQGNSAPDKSGLPSDRFSAERTGGSVSTLTIQRTQQEDSAVYLCASSLGTGILEAFFGQGTRLTVV.

J is TRBJ2-3 and V is TRBV12-3 or TRBV12-4, with D tentatively TRBD1 or TRBD2 (5 bases each). The CDR3 contains 14 residues. V was clipped by 10 bases and J by 2 bases, with 16 bases between them. CDR3 residues: CANGWGTHTDTQYF. The CDR3 DNA reads TGTGCCAACGGCTGGGGGACGCACACAGATACGCAGTATTTT.

J is TRBJ2-4 and V is TRBV5-1, with 7 bases lining up with TRBD1. From germline, CDR1 is SGHRS and CDR2 YFSETQ. The CDR3 is made up of 15 amino acids. V shed 2 bases and J 3 bases; nucleotides not matched to a gene: 5. CDR3 coding DNA: TGCGCCAGCAGCTTAGAACAGGGGAGCAAAAACATTCAGTACTTC. Protein product: CASSLEQGSKNIQYF.

Turning to this clonotype: One end of the junction is discordant with germline, which a read error may explain. The rearrangement links TRBV2 to TRBJ2-3, with 8 nucleotides matching TRBD2. The germline V gene encodes CDR1 SNHLY and CDR2 FYNNEI. The length of the CDR3 is 15 residues. For the CDR3, the DNA is TGTGCCGGCAGTTTGAGCGGGAGCAGCACAGATACGCAGTATTTT. As protein: CAGSLSGSSTDTQYF.

The chain joins TRBV20-1 to TRBJ2-5; TRBD1 aligns across 7 bases. This CDR3 comprises 17 residues. Looked up from germline, CDR1 is DFQATT and CDR2 is SNEGSKA (reference sequence). The V gene end was trimmed by 0 bases and the J gene end by 2 bases; junction bases not matched to a gene: 12. CDR3 loop: CSARDRRQGSAQETQYF. CDR3 nucleotide sequence: TGCAGTGCTAGAGATCGCCGACAGGGATCGGCACAAGAGACCCAGTACTTC.

This chain joins TRBV6-6 and TRBJ1-5, with 8 positions matching TRBD1. The CDR3 extends over 13 amino acids. CDR1 MNHNY and CDR2 SVGAGI come from the germline V gene (reference sequence). With 11 bases clipped from V and 2 bases from J, the junction kept 5 bases outside the gene matches. The CDR3 reads CASDRVGNQPQHF. The DNA of the CDR3 is TGTGCCTCGGACAGGGTTGGCAATCAGCCCCAGCATTTT.

In the case of this clonotype: One junction end does not reproduce the germline sequence, and a read error may be involved. The gene calls are TRBV20-1 and TRBJ2-1; D gene uncertain. Per germline, CDR1 DFQATT and CDR2 SNEGSKA (reference sequence). The CDR3 covers 11 residues. The CDR3 DNA reads as TGTAGTGCTTTCGGCGCGGTTAAGCAGTTCTTC. Translation gives CSAFGAVKQFF.

This clonotype occurred a few times. V gene TRBV20-1 combines with J gene TRBJ1-5; D may be TRBD1 (5 bases). V was cut by 5 bases and J by 5 bases, with 16 bases left in between. The germline CDR1 and CDR2 sequences are DFQATT and SNEGSKA (reference sequence). This CDR3 comprises 14 residues. The chain's CDR3 is CSALEGIGYQPQHF. The CDR3 DNA reads TGCAGTGCTCTCGAGGGGATCGGGTATCAGCCCCAGCATTTT.